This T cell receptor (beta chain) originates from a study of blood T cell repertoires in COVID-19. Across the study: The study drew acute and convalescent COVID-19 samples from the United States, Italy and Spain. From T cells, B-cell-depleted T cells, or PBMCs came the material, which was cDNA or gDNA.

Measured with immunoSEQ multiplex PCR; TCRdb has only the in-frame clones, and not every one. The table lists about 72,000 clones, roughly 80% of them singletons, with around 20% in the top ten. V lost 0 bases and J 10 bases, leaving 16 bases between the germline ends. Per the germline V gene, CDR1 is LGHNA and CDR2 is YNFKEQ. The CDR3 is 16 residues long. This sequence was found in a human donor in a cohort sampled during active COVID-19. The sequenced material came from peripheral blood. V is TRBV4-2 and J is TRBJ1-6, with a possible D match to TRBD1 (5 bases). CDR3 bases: TGTGCCAGCAGCCAAGACGCTGCCTCGGGGGGATCACCCCTCCACTTT. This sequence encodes CASSQDAASGGSPLHF.